This T cell receptor (beta chain) came from a study of CD8+ T cells in alopecia areata. Study background: After 6 to 18 months of tofacitinib, follow-up continued 6 months off drug. Study-wide findings and caveats: Lesional scalp displayed greater clonality than normal scalp, most notably in alopecia totalis/universalis. Tissue-resident alphabeta T cells belonging to normal skin likewise get sequenced within scalp specimens.

RNA extraction was followed by reverse transcription into cDNA, which acted as the sequencing template. Using immunoSEQ multiplex PCR, the repertoire was profiled, and TCRdb retains in-frame clones only, with some absent. Of about 150,000 clones listed, more than 40% were seen once; the top ten hold less than 8%. Samples from alopecia areata patients were lesional scalp punch biopsies and peripheral blood. V lost 7 bases and J 3 bases, leaving 10 bases between the germline ends. This CDR3 spans 12 amino acids. CDR1 and CDR2 (germline): SNHLY, FYNNEI. Details on this clone: What it recognizes is unknown.

This TCR came from a human donor with alopecia areata. Sequencing input: CD4+ T cells sorted from blood. The chain has TRBV2 and TRBJ2-7; possible D gene TRBD2, 5 bases. The CDR3 loop reads CASKSSVYEQYF. DNA for the CDR3: TGTGCCAGCAAAAGTAGCGTCTACGAGCAGTACTTC. Full variable domain (remainder filled in from reference TRBV2 and TRBJ2-7): EPEVTQTPSHQVTQMGQEVILRCVPISNHLYFYWYRQILGQKVEFLVSFYNNEISEKSEIFDDQFSVERPDGSNFTLKIRSTKLEDSAMYFCASKSSVYEQYFGPGTRLTVT.